The 4 T cell receptor beta chains given below trace back to one sample, sequenced in a study of PD-L1 blockade in urothelial cancer. Data came from immunoSEQ multiplex PCR; TCRdb stores just in-frame clones and leaves some out. In the table there are roughly 100,000 clones, about 85% of which are singletons. Sequenced here: PBMCs, sampled around atezolizumab (anti-PD-L1) treatment. The source is a man aged 50 to 59 with urothelial cancer.

This sequence joins TRBV4-1 and TRBJ1-2; no clear D. Germline V gene lookup returns CDR1 MGHRA and CDR2 YSYEKL. V was trimmed by 0 bases and J by 8 bases, leaving 19 bases between them. CDR3 length: 16 amino acids. Here the CDR3 reads CASSQDTLTATRGYTF. The CDR3 bases are TGCGCCAGCAGCCAAGATACTCTTACAGCTACCCGCGGCTACACCTTC.

The chain carries TRBV6-1 and TRBJ1-5; D not certain. V lost 7 bases and J 1 base, leaving 11 bases between the germline ends. CDR1 and CDR2 from the germline V gene are MNHNS and SASEGT. The CDR3 loop spans 14 amino acids. In DNA, the CDR3 is TGTGCCAGCACCGCGGGCGGCAGCAATCAGCCCCAGCATTTT. Its translation is CASTAGGSNQPQHF.

This sequence joins TRBV25-1 and TRBJ1-1; D uncertain. The CDR3 is made up of 11 amino acids. Germline V lookup: CDR1 MGHDK, CDR2 SYGVNS. With 6 bases removed from V and 2 bases from J, the gap between germline ends came to 4 bases. The CDR3 DNA reads as TGTGCCAGCAGCTTAAACACTGAAGCTTTCTTT. Protein: CASSLNTEAFF.

The chain couples TRBV19 to TRBJ1-4; 9 bases map to TRBD1. After removal of 7 bases from V and 5 bases from J, the junction contained 8 bases not matched to a gene. The CDR3 totals 15 residues. Germline V CDR1 and CDR2: LNHDA, SQIVND (reference sequence). CDR3 loop: CASIPTGTGNEKLFF. The CDR3 DNA reads as TGTGCCAGTATCCCAACCGGGACAGGGAATGAAAAACTGTTTTTT.